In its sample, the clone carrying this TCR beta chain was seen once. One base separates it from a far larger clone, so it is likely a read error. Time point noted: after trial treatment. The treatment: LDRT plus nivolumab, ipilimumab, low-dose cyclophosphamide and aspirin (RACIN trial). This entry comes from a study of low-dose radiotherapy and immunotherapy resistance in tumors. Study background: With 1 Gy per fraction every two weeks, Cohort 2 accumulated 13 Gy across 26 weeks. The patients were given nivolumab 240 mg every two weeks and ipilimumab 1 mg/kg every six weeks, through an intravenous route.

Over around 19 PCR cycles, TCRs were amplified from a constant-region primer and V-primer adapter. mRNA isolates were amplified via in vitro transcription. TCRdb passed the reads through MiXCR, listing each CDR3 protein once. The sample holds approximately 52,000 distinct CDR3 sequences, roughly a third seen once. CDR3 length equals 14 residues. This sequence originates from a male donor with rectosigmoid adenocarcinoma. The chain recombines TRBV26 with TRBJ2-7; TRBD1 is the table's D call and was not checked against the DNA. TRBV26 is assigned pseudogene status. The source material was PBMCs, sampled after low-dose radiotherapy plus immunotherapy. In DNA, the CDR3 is TGTGCCAGCAGGAGAGGGGTTCCAGCCGGGGAGCAGTACTTC. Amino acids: CASRRGVPAGEQYF.